This passage covers 23 T cell receptor delta chains from one sample sequenced in a study of gamma-delta T cells after stem cell transplantation. TCRdb re-called the RT-PCR reads through CATT. The data hold 1,500 or so delta-chain clones, with approximately 2.4% observed a single time. Specimen: gamma-delta T cells. The receptor set was obtained from a human donor. It is not recorded whose cells these are; they may come from a transplant donor.

Remarks on this clone: Since a far larger clone is one base different, this is likely a read error. At the DNA level, this CDR3 is encoded by other sequences in the same sample as well. The J gene is TRDJ1, the V gene TRDV2; 10 bases match TRDD3. Germline CDR1 reads GEAIGNYY; CDR2 reads EKD. V gave up 7 bases and J gave up 2 bases; unmatched junction bases: 9. CDR3 length equals 15 residues. CDR3 bases: TGTGCCTGCGATTCGGTACTGGGGGATACCGATAAACTCATCTTT. Its translation is CACDSVLGDTDKLIF.

As concerns this clone: TCRdb's listed protein matches a much larger clone and diverges from this DNA's translation at residue 8, likely through a read error; the protein shown comes from the DNA. Here the CDR3 reads CACETLGGIYTDKLIF. CDR3 nucleotide sequence: TGTGCCTGTGAAACCCTGGGGGGTATTTACACCGATAAACTCATCTTT. The chain carries TRDV2 and TRDJ1; 7 bases align to TRDD3. CDR1 is GEAIGNYY and CDR2 is EKD in the germline V gene. The CDR3 runs to 16 residues. V was clipped by 4 bases and J by 0 bases; unmatched bases: 10.

This clone was found a few times. The chain links TRDV2 to TRDJ1; 12 positions agree with TRDD3. Germline CDR1 reads GEAIGNYY; CDR2 reads EKD. The CDR3 spans 19 residues. The V and J ends lost 4 bases and 0 bases, in that order; junction bases with no gene match: 14. CDR3 bases: TGTGCCTGTGATTCGGTACTGGGGGATACCTTCACGTACACCGATAAACTCATCTTT. Its translation: CACDSVLGDTFTYTDKLIF.

This clone was picked up a small number of times. TCRdb's entry gives the protein of a much larger clone, which mismatches this DNA's translation at residue 4, likely from a read error; the protein reported here is translated from the DNA. The rearrangement links TRDV2 to TRDJ1; 11 bases fit TRDD3. With V trimmed by 5 bases and J by 3 bases, 13 bases remained unmatched. The CDR3 totals 17 residues. Germline lookup yields CDR1 GEAIGNYY and CDR2 EKD. CDR3 region: CACGTLGDTGASDKLIF. In DNA, the CDR3 is TGTGCCTGTGGCACTCTGGGGGATACAGGAGCCTCCGATAAACTCATCTTT.

This clone was observed a few times. The V and J genes are TRDV2 and TRDJ1, with 12 bases that match TRDD3. The CDR3 length is 20 residues. The ends lost 3 bases at V and 0 bases at J; junction bases unmatched: 16. Germline CDR1 is GEAIGNYY and CDR2 is EKD. The CDR3: CACDSLVLGDTFTYTDKLIF. The CDR3 nucleotides read TGTGCCTGTGACTCCTTAGTACTGGGGGATACCTTCACGTACACCGATAAACTCATCTTT.

Comments on this clone: One base separates it from a far larger clone, so it is likely a read error. Distinct nucleotide sequences in the sample also encode this CDR3. This chain links TRDV2 with TRDJ1, with a tentative D call TRDD3 (6 bases). Germline-derived CDR1 and CDR2 are GEAIGNYY and EKD. Trimming cost V 3 bases and J 0 bases, with 22 bases left between them. The CDR3 length is 18 residues. DNA for the CDR3: TGTGCCTGTGACCCACTTCGGGCCGATGGGGGCTACACCGATAAACTCATCTTT. It yields the protein CACDPLRADGGYTDKLIF.

This clone has just a few counts. A read error likely explains this, since a far larger clone differs by one base. The genes are TRDV2 and TRDJ1; 13 bases are shared with TRDD3. V trimming: 4 bases; J trimming: 0 bases; junction bases outside the gene matches: 19. Germline CDR1 and CDR2: GEAIGNYY and EKD. This CDR3 contains 21 residues. CDR3 sequence (DNA): TGTGCCTGTGAAACCGTCGGTACTGGGGGATACGCTAGGGGGTACACCGATAAACTCATCTTT. It is translated as CACETVGTGGYARGYTDKLIF.

This clone was detected only a few times. This likely traces to a read error, being one base from a far larger clone. The chain joins TRDV2 to TRDJ1; D gene unclear. V lost 3 bases and J 2 bases, leaving 9 bases between the germline ends. The CDR3 contains 13 residues. The germline V gene encodes CDR1 GEAIGNYY and CDR2 EKD. CDR3 region: CACDSPGTDKLIF. In DNA, the CDR3 is TGTGCCTGTGACTCACCGGGGACCGATAAACTCATCTTT.

To note about this clone: Only one base separates this from a far larger clonotype, so it likely reflects a read error. The sample carries other DNA sequences with the same CDR3. This rearrangement joins TRDV2 to TRDJ1; 7 nucleotides match TRDD3. The J segment lost 8 bases and the V segment lost 1 base, leaving 12 bases of the junction unmatched. The CDR3 consists of 15 residues. CDR1 is GEAIGNYY, CDR2 EKD, per germline. The CDR3 sequence: CACDTVGGDYDKLIF. CDR3 DNA sequence: TGTGCCTGTGACACGGTCGGGGGGGATTACGACAAACTCATCTTT.

On this clone: TCRdb assigns this DNA the protein of a much larger clone, which departs from its translation at residue 3; this likely reflects a read error, and the protein shown comes from translating the DNA. The chain couples TRDV2 to TRDJ1, with a weak D call TRDD2 (5 bases). The CDR3 runs to 16 residues. The germline CDR1 and CDR2 sequences are GEAIGNYY and EKD. The DNA for the CDR3 is TGTGCCTATGACTCGGTTGGGCTTCCCTTTGCCGATAAACTCATCTTT. This sequence encodes CAYDSVGLPFADKLIF.

Of note for this clone: A read error is possible here, since a much larger clone lies one base away. This chain joins TRDV2 and TRDJ3; D not resolved. The CDR3 runs 19 residues. V was trimmed by 3 bases and J by 2 bases, leaving 19 bases between them. The germline CDR1 and CDR2 sequences are GEAIGNYY and EKD. CDR3: CACDASGLRITWDTRQMFF. CDR3 in DNA: TGTGCCTGTGACGCGAGCGGGCTTAGGATCACCTGGGACACCCGACAGATGTTTTTC.

This clone showed up just a few times. A read error likely explains why the TCRdb protein, taken from a much larger clone, differs from this DNA's translation at residue 7; the protein shown is translated from the DNA. The V call is TRDV2, the J call TRDJ3; maybe TRDD3 (6 bases). The CDR3 length is 20 residues. Trimming took off 0 bases at V and 2 bases at J, with 19 bases between the two ends. Germline CDR1 GEAIGNYY, CDR2 EKD. The CDR3 sequence is CACDTGRGTRSAWDTRQMFF. The CDR3 DNA is TGTGCCTGTGACACCGGCCGGGGGACCCGGAGTGCCTGGGACACCCGACAGATGTTTTTC.

Only a few counts were recorded for this clone. The mismatch at residue 5 between this DNA's translation and the TCRdb protein of a much larger clone likely reflects a read error; the protein shown is translated from the DNA. V is TRDV2 and J is TRDJ1; D remains ambiguous. Germline V lookup: CDR1 GEAIGNYY, CDR2 EKD. V was trimmed by 3 bases and J by 2 bases, leaving 15 bases between them. CDR3 length: 15 residues. DNA of the CDR3: TGTGCCTGTGACGCCATTATCGAGCAGACCGATAAACTCATCTTT. Its protein is CACDAIIEQTDKLIF.

This clone turned up a few times. It is likely a read error: a sequence one base away is far more abundant. The same CDR3 can be traced to other DNA sequences in this sample. The V and J genes are TRDV2 and TRDJ1; 9 nucleotides agree with TRDD3. CDR1 and CDR2 (germline): GEAIGNYY, EKD. The CDR3 has 25 amino acids. V dropped 1 base and J dropped 0; count of bases not matched to a gene: 32. CDR3 in DNA: TGTGCCTGTGACACTCTGGTATCTGGGGGATCATCTCCCAGTCAGGAGGCTAATTACACCGATAAACTCATCTTT. It translates to CACDTLVSGGSSPSQEANYTDKLIF.

This clone showed up just a few times. TCRdb assigns this DNA the protein of a much larger clone, which departs from its translation at residue 12; this likely reflects a read error, and the protein shown comes from translating the DNA. The chain has TRDV2 and TRDJ1, with TRDD3 identical over 8 bases. The germline V gene has CDR1 GEAIGNYY and CDR2 EKD. With 2 bases clipped from V and 3 bases from J, the junction kept 13 bases outside the gene matches. The CDR3 is 17 residues long. Here the CDR3 DNA reads TGTGCCTGTGACAGGGTGGGGGATCAGAAGTACTCCGATAAACTCATCTTT. Its translation: CACDRVGDQKYSDKLIF.

By share, this clone counts as medium-sized. The genes are TRDV2 and TRDJ1; TRDD3 aligns across 12 bases. CDR1 and CDR2 (germline): GEAIGNYY, EKD. This CDR3 region has 17 residues. J gave up 4 bases and V 3 bases, and 11 bases lay outside the gene matches. The CDR3, as DNA: TGTGCCTGTGACGAGCTGGGGGATACGCAGCGAAACGATAAACTCATCTTT. Its protein product is CACDELGDTQRNDKLIF.

This clone was picked up a small number of times. This sequence is one base from a far larger clone and is likely a read error. The CDR3 coding sequence is TGTGCCTGTGACACCTTGCCTTCTGGGGCCGTTAGGCGGTCGTACACCGATAAACTCATCTTT. Protein: CACDTLPSGAVRRSYTDKLIF. V is TRDV2 and J is TRDJ1; tentatively, D is TRDD3 (6 bases). Germline V gene data show CDR1 as GEAIGNYY and CDR2 as EKD. The CDR3 runs 21 residues. The germline V and J ends were trimmed by 0 bases and 0 bases, with 28 bases remaining between them.

V is TRDV2 and J is TRDJ1, with 13 bases aligning to TRDD3. J was trimmed by 2 bases and V by 3 bases; bases with no gene match: 17. This CDR3 spans 20 amino acids. Germline CDR1 GEAIGNYY, CDR2 EKD. The CDR3 region is CACDSAEVLGDTRGTDKLIF. The CDR3 region has the DNA TGTGCCTGTGACTCGGCGGAAGTACTGGGGGATACGCGAGGGACCGATAAACTCATCTTT.

The CDR3 sequence is CACDALLGDTEPLKLIF. Here the CDR3 DNA reads TGTGCCTGTGACGCCCTACTGGGGGATACGGAACCGTTGAAACTCATCTTT. The rearrangement links TRDV2 to TRDJ1, with 13 bases matching TRDD3. The CDR3 spans 17 residues. Per the germline V gene, CDR1 is GEAIGNYY and CDR2 is EKD. The J segment lost 8 bases and the V segment lost 3 bases, leaving 14 bases of the junction unmatched.

This clone has more than one count but fewer than ten. With only one base between it and a far larger clone, this is likely a read error. Other DNA sequences in the sample encode the same CDR3. The rearrangement joins TRDV2 to TRDJ3; 9 bases agree with TRDD3. The CDR3 is 16 amino acids. Germline V CDR1 and CDR2: GEAIGNYY, EKD. As DNA, the CDR3 is TGTGCCTGCGACACCGTTACTGGGGATACGAACCGACAGATGTTTTTC. Translating it yields CACDTVTGDTNRQMFF.

This clone was seen only a few times. The protein given by TCRdb reflects a much larger clone and differs at residue 9 from this DNA's translation, likely from a read error; the protein shown is the DNA's translation. The chain is built from TRDV2 and TRDJ1; possible D gene TRDD3, 5 bases. Per the germline V gene, CDR1 is GEAIGNYY and CDR2 is EKD. Trimming shortened V by 0 bases and J by 1 base, and 14 bases separated the two germline ends. CDR3 length: 16 amino acids. This chain's CDR3 is CACDTIGALSTDKLIF. The CDR3, as DNA: TGTGCCTGTGACACCATTGGGGCCCTGTCCACCGATAAACTCATCTTT.

The sample holds a few counts of this clone. A far larger clone is off by one base, so a read error is likely. The chain is built from TRDV2 and TRDJ1; 11 positions match TRDD3. Germline CDR1 reads GEAIGNYY; CDR2 reads EKD. The CDR3 runs 19 residues. Trimming at V came to 5 bases and at J to 0 bases, leaving 16 bases not matched to a gene. CDR3 loop: CACGKLGDKGKTYTDKLIF. The DNA of the CDR3 is TGTGCCTGTGGTAAACTGGGGGATAAGGGAAAAACGTACACCGATAAACTCATCTTT.

As regards this clone: A far larger clone is one base from this, pointing to a likely read error. Other nucleotide sequences from this sample produce the same CDR3. The chain is built from TRDV2 and TRDJ1, with D unclear. The CDR3 sequence is 14 residues long. Germline CDR1 is GEAIGNYY and CDR2 is EKD. As DNA, the CDR3 is TGTGCTTGTGACCCTCTTAAAGAAACCGATAAACTCATCTTT. Its protein product is CACDPLKETDKLIF.